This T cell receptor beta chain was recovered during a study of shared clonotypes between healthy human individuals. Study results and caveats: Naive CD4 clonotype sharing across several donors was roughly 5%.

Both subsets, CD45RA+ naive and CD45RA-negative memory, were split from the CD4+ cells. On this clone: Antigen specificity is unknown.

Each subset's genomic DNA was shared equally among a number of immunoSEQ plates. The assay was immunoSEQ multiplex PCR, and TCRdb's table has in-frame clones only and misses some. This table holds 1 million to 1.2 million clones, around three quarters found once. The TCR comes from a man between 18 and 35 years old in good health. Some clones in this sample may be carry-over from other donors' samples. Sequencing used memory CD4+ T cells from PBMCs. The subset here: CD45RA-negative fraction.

Here the CDR3 DNA reads TGTGCCAGCTCACCGCGGTTTGCCAGGGTGGCCACCGGGGAGCTGTTTTTT. Its protein is CASSPRFARVATGELFF. The chain is built from TRBV18 and TRBJ2-2, with TRBD1 as a possible D gene (5 bases). Germline CDR1 is KGHSH and CDR2 is LQKENI. The V gene lost 3 bases and the J gene lost 4 bases, with 18 bases spanning the gap. CDR3 length equals 17 residues.